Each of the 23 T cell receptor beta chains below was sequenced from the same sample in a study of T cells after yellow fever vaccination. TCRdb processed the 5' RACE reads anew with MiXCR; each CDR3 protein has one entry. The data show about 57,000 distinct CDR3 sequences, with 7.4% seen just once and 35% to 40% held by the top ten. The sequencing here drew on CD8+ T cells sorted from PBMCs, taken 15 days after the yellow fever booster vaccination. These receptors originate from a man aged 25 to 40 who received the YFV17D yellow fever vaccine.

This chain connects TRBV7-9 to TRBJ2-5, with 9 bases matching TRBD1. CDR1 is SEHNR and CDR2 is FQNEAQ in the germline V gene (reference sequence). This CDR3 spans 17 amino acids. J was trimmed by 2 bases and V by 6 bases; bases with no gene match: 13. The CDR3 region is CASSSGTGSFWQETQYF. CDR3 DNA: TGTGCCAGCAGTTCCGGGACAGGGAGTTTTTGGCAAGAGACCCAGTACTTC.

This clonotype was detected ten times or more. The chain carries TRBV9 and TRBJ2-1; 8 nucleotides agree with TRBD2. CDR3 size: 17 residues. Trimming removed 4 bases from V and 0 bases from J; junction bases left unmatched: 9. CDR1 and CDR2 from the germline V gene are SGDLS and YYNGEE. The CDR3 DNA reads TGTGCCAGCAGCCCCTCTGCCGGACTAGCCTCCTACAATGAGCAGTTCTTC. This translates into CASSPSAGLASYNEQFF.

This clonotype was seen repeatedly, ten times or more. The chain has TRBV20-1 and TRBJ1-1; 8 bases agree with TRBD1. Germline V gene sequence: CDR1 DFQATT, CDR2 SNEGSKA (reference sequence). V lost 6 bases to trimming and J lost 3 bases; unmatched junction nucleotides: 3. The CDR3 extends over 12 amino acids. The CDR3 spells CSATTGDTEAFF. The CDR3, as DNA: TGCAGTGCCACGACAGGGGACACTGAAGCTTTCTTT.

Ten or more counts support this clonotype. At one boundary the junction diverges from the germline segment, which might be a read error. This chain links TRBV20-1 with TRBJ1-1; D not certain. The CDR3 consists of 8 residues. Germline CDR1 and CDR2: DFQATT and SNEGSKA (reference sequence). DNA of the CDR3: TGCAGTGCTTATTCGCGGCCCTTT. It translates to CSAYSRPF.

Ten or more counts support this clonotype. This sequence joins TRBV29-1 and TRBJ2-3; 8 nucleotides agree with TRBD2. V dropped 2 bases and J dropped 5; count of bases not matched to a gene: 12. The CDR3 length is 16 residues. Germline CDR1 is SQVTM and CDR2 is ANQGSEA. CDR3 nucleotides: TGCAGCGTTGAACACCTACTAGCGGCCGGCGGAGATACGCAGTATTTT. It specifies CSVEHLLAAGGDTQYF.

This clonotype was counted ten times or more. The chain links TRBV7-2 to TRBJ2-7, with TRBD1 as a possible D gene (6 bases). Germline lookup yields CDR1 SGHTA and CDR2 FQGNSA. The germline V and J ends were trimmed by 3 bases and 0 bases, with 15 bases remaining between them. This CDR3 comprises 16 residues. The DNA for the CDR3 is TGTGCCAGCAGCTTTACCAACAGGGAAGACTCCTACGAGCAGTACTTC. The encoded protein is CASSFTNREDSYEQYF.

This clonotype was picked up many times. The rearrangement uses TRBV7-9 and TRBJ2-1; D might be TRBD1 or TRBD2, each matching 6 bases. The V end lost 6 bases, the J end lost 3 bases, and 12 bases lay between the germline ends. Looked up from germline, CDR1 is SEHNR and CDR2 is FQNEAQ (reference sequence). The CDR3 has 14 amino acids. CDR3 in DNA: TGTGCCAGCAGGTTCGGGGGCCTCTACAATGAGCAGTTCTTC. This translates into CASRFGGLYNEQFF.

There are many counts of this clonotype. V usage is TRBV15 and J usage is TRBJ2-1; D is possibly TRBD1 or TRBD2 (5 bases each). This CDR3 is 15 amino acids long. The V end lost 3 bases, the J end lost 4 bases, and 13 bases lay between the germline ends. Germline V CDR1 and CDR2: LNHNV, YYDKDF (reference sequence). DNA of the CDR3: TGTGCCACCAGCAGCTCCGGGACCGATTACAATGAGCAGTTCTTC. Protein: CATSSSGTDYNEQFF.

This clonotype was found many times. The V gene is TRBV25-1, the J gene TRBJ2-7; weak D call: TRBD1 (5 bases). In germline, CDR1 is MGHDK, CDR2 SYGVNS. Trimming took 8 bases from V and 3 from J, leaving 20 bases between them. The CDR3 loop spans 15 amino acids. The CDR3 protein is CASPETQVTLYEQYF. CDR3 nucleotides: TGTGCCAGCCCTGAGACACAGGTTACCCTCTACGAGCAGTACTTC.

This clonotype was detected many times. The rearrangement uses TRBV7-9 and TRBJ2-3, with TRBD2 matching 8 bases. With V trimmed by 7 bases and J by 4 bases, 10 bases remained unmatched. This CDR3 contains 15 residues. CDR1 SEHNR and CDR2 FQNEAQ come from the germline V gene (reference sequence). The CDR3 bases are TGTGCCAGCACCCCCGGGGGGGGCGCCTCAGATACGCAGTATTTT. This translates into CASTPGGGASDTQYF.

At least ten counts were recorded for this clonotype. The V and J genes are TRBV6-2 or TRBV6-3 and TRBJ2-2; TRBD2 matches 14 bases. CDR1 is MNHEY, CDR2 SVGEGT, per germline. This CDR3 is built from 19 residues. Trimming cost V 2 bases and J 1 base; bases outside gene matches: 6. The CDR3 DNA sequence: TGTGCCAGCAGTTACCCGGGACTAGCGGGAGACCAGAACACCGGGGAGCTGTTTTTT. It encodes CASSYPGLAGDQNTGELFF.

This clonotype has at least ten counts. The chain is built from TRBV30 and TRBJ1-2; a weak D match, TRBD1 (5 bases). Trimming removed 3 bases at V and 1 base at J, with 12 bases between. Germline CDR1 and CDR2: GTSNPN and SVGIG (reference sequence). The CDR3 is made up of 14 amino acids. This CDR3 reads CAWSPFRDNYGYTF. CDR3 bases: TGTGCCTGGAGCCCCTTCAGGGATAACTATGGCTACACCTTC. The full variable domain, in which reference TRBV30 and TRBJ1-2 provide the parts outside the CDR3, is SQTIHQWPATLVQPVGSPLSLECTVEGTSNPNLYWYRQAAGRGLQLLFYSVGIGQISSEVPQNLSASRPQDRQFILSSKKLLLSDSGFYLCAWSPFRDNYGYTFGSGTRLTVV.

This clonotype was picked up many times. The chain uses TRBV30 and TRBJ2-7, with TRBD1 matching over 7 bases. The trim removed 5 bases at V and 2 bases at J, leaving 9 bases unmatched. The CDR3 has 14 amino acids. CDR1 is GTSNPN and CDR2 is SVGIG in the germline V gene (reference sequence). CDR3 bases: TGTGCCTGGTCAGCTTCCGGGACAGCCTACGAGCAGTACTTC. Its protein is CAWSASGTAYEQYF.

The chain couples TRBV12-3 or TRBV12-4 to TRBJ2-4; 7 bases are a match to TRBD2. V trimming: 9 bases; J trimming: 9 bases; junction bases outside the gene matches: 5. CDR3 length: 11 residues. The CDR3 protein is CASSRGGIQYF. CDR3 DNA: TGTGCCAGTTCGCGCGGGGGCATTCAGTACTTC.

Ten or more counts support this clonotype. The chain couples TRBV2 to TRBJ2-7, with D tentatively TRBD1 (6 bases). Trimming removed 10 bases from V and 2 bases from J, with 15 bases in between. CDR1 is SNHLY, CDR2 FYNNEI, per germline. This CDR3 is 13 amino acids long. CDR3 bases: TGTGCCATAGGGACAAGGACTCCCTACGAGCAGTACTTC. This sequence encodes CAIGTRTPYEQYF.

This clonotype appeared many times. The CDR3 DNA sequence: TGTGCCAGCAGCAAAGTGTCCTACGAGCAGTACTTC. This sequence encodes CASSKVSYEQYF. V is TRBV21-1 and J is TRBJ2-7. TRBV21-1 is tagged as a pseudogene. The CDR3 is 12 amino acids.

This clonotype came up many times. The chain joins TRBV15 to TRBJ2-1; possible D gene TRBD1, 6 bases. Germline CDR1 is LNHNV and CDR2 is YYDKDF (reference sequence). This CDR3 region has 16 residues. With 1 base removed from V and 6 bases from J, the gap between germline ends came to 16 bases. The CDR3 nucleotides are TGTGCCACCAGCAGAGCAGGGGACCTGGCAGGCAATGAGCAGTTCTTC. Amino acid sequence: CATSRAGDLAGNEQFF.

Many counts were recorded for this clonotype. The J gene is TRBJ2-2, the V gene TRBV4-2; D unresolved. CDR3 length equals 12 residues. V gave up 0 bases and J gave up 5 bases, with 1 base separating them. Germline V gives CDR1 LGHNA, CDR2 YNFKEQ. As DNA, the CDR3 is TGTGCCAGCAGCCAAGAAACCGGGGAGCTGTTTTTT. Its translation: CASSQETGELFF.

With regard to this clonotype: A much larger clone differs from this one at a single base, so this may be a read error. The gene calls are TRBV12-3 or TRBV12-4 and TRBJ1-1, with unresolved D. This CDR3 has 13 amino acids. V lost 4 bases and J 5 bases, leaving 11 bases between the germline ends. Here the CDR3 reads CASSSGETTEAFF. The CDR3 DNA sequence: TGTGCCAGCAGTTCCGGAGAAACGACTGAAGCTTTCTTT.

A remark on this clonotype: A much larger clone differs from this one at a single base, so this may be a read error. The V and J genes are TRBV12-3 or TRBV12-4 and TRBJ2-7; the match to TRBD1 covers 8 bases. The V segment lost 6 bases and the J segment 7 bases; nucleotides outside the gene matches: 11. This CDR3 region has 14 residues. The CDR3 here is CASRYSSTGGEQYF. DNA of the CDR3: TGTGCCAGCAGATATAGCTCCACAGGGGGAGAGCAGTACTTC.

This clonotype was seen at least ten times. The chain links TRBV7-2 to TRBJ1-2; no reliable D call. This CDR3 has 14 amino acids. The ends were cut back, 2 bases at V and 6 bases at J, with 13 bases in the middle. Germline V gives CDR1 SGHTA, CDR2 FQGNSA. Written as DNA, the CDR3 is TGTGCCAGCAGCTTAATGGGTAGTAGTGATGGCTACACCTTC. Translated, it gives CASSLMGSSDGYTF. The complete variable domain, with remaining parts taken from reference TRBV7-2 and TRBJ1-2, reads GAGVSQSPSNKVTEKGKDVELRCDPISGHTALYWYRQSLGQGLEFLIYFQGNSAPDKSGLPSDRFSAERTGGSVSTLTIQRTQQEDSAVYLCASSLMGSSDGYTFGSGTRLTVV.

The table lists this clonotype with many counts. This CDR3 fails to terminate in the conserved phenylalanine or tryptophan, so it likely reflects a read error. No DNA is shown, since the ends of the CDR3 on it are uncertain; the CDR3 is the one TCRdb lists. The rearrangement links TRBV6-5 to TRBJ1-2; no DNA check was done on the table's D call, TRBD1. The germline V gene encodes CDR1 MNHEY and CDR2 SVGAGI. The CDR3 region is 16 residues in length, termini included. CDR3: CASSYSRVGAVESQGS.

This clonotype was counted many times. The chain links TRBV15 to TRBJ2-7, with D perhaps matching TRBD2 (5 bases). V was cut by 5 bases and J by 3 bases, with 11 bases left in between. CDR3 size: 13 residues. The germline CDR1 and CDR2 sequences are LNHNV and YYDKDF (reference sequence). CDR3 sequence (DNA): TGTGCCACCAGCCCCCGGGGAAACTACGAGCAGTACTTC. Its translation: CATSPRGNYEQYF. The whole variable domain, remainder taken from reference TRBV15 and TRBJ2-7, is DAMVIQNPRYQVTQFGKPVTLSCSQTLNHNVMYWYQQKSSQAPKLLFHYYDKDFNNEADTPDNFQSRRPNTSFCFLDIRSPGLGDTAMYLCATSPRGNYEQYFGPGTRLTVT.